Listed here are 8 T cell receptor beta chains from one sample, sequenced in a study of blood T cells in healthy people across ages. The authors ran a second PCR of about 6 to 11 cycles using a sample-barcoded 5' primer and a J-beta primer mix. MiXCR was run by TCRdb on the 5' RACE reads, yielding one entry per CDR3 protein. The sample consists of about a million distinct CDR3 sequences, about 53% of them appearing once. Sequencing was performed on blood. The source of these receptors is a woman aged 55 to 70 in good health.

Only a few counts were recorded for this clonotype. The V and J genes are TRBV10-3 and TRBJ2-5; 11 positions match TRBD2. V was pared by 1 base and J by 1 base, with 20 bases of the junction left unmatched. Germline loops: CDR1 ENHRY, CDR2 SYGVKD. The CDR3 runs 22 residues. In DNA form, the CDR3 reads TGTGCCATCAGTGAGTGGTTCCTTGGGACCCGCTCCGGGACTAGCGGCCAAGAGACCCAGTACTTC. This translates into CAISEWFLGTRSGTSGQETQYF.

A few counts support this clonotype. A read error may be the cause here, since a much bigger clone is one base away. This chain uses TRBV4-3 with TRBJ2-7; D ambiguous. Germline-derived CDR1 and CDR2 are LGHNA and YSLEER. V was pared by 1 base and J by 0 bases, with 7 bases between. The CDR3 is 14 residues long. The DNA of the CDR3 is TGCGCCAGCAGCCAAGGAATGGGCTCCTACGAGCAGTACTTC. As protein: CASSQGMGSYEQYF.

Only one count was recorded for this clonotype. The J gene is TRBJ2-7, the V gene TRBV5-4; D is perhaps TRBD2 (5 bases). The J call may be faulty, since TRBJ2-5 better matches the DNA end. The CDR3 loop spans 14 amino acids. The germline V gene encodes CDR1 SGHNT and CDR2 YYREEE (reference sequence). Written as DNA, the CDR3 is TGTGCCAGCAGCCCAGCGGTGGCGGGTGAGACCCAGTACTTC. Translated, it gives CASSPAVAGETQYF.

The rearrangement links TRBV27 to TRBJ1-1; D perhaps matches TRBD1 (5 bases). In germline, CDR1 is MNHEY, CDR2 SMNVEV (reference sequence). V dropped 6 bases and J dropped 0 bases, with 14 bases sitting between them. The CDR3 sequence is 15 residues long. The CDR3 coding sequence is TGTGCCAGCAGCCGGGCCGCAGGGATGAACACTGAAGCTTTCTTT. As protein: CASSRAAGMNTEAFF.

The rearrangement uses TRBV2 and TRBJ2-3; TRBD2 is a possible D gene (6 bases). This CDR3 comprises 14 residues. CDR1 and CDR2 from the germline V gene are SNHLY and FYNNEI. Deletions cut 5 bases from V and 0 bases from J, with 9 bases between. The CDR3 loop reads CASSKGLSTDTQYF. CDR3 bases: TGTGCCAGCAGTAAGGGACTTAGCACAGATACGCAGTATTTT.

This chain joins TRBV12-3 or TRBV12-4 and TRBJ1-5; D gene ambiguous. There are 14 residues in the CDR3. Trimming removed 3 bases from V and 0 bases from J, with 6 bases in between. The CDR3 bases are TGTGCCAGCAGTTTTGAACATAGCAATCAGCCCCAGCATTTT. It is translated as CASSFEHSNQPQHF.

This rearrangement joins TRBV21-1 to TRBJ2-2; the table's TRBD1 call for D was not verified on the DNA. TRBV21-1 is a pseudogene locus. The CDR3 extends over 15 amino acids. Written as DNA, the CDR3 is TGTGCCAGCAGCTCCCAAATGACCGGGCCCGGGGAGCTGTTTTTT. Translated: CASSSQMTGPGELFF.

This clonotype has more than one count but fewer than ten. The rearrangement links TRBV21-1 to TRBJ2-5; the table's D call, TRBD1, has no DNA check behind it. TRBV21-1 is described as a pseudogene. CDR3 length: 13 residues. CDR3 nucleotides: TGTGCCAGCAGCCCCCGGGAACAAGAGACCCAGTACTTC. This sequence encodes CASSPREQETQYF.